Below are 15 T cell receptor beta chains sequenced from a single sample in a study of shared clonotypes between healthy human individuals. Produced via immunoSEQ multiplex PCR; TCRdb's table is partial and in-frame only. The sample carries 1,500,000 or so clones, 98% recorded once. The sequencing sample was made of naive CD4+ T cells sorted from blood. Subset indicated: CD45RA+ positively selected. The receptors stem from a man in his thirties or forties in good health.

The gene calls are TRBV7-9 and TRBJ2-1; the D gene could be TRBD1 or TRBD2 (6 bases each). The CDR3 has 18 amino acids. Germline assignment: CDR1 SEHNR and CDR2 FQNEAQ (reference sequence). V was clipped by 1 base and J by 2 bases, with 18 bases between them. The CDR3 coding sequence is TGTGCCAGCAGCTTAGTTGGGGGCCGCGGGGTTCCCTACAATGAGCAGTTCTTC. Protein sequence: CASSLVGGRGVPYNEQFF.

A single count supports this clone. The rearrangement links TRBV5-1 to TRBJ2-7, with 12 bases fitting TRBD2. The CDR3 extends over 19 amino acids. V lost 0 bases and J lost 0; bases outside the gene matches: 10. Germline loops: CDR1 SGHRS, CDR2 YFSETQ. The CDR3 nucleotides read TGCGCCAGCAGCTTGGGAACTAGCGGGAGGACGGGGAACTCCTACGAGCAGTACTTC. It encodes CASSLGTSGRTGNSYEQYF. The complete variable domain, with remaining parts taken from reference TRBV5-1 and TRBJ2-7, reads KAGVTQTPRYLIKTRGQQVTLSCSPISGHRSVSWYQQTPGQGLQFLFEYFSETQRNKGNFPGRFSGRQFSNSRSEMNVSTLELGDSALYLCASSLGTSGRTGNSYEQYFGPGTRLTVT.

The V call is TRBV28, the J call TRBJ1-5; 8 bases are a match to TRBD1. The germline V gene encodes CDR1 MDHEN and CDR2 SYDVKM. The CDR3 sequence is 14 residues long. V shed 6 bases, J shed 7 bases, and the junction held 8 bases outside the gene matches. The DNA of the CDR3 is TGTGCCAGCAGATATCGGACAGGGAGGCAGCCCCAGCATTTT. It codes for CASRYRTGRQPQHF.

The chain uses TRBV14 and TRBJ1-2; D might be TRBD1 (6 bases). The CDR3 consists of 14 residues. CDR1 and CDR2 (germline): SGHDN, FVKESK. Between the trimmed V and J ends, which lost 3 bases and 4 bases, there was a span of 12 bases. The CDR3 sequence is CASSQNTGSYGYTF. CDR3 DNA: TGTGCCAGCAGCCAGAACACAGGGAGCTATGGCTACACCTTC.

The CDR3 DNA follows: TGTGCCAGCAGACGTGGGGGCAATGAGCAGTTCTTC. It yields the protein CASRRGGNEQFF. This chain connects TRBV6-5 to TRBJ2-1; perhaps D is TRBD1 or TRBD2 (5 bases each). Germline-derived CDR1 and CDR2 are MNHEY and SVGAGI. V lost 6 bases to trimming and J lost 6 bases, with 9 bases between them. The CDR3 contains 12 residues.

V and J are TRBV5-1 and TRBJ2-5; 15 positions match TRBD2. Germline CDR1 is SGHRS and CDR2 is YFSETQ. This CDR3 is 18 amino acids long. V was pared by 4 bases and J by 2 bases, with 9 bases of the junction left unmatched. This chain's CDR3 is CASSTGLAGGPWQETQYF. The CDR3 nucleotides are TGCGCCAGCAGCACCGGACTAGCGGGAGGGCCGTGGCAAGAGACCCAGTACTTC.

For the CDR3, the DNA is TGTGCCAGCAGAGTCACCCAGGGGATACGCCAAGAGACCCAGTACTTC. Encoded protein: CASRVTQGIRQETQYF. V and J are TRBV5-5 and TRBJ2-5, with a tentative D call TRBD1 (6 bases). This CDR3 is 16 amino acids long. The ends were cut back, 5 bases at V and 1 base at J, with 18 bases in the middle. Germline lookup yields CDR1 SGHKS and CDR2 YYEKEE (reference sequence).

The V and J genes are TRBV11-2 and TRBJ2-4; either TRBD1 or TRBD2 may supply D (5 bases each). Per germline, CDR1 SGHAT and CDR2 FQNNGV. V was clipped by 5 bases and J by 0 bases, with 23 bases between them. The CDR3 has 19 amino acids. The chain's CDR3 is CASSPKGFGIPLAKNIQYF. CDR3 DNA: TGTGCCAGCAGCCCTAAGGGGTTCGGGATACCACTAGCCAAAAACATTCAGTACTTC.

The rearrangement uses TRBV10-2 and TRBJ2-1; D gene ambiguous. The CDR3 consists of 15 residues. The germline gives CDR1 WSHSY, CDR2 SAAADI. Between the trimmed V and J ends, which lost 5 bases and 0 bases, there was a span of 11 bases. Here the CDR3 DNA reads TGCGCCAGCAGTTTAATGCGCGGCTCCTACAATGAGCAGTTCTTC. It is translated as CASSLMRGSYNEQFF.

The CDR3: CASRGLAGGLDEQFF. The DNA for the CDR3 is TGTGCCAGCAGGGGACTAGCGGGAGGGCTCGATGAGCAGTTCTTC. The rearrangement uses TRBV7-9 and TRBJ2-1, with TRBD2 matching 16 bases. Per germline, CDR1 SEHNR and CDR2 FQNEAQ (reference sequence). The CDR3 has 15 amino acids. V lost 6 bases and J lost 8; bases outside the gene matches: 4.

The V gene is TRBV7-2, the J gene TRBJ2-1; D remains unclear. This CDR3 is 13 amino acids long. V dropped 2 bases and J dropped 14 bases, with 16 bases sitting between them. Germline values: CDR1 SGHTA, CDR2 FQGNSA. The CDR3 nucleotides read TGTGCCAGCAGCTTACAGTTAGTACCCCCAGAGTTCTTC. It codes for CASSLQLVPPEFF.

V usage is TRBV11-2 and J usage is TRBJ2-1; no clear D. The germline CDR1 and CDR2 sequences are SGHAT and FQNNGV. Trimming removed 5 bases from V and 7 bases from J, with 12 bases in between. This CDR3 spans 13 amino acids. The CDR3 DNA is TGTGCCAGCAGCCCCTCAGAGTGGAATGAGCAGTTCTTC. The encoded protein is CASSPSEWNEQFF.

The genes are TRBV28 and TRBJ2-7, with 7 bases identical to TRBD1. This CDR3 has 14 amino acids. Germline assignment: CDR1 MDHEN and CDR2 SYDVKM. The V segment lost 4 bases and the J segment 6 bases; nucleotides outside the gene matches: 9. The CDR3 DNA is TGTGCCAGCAGTTCCGGACAGGCTCCTACCGAGCAGTACTTC. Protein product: CASSSGQAPTEQYF.

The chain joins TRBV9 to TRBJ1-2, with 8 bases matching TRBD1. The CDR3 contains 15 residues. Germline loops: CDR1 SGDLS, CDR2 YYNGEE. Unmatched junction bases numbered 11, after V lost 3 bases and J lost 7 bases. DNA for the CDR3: TGTGCCAGCAGCGGTATAGAGACAGGGGTGAGTGGCTACACCTTC. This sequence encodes CASSGIETGVSGYTF. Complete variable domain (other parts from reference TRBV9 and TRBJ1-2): DSGVTQTPKHLITATGQRVTLRCSPRSGDLSVYWYQQSLDQGLQFLIQYYNGEERAKGNILERFSAQQFPDLHSELNLSSLELGDSALYFCASSGIETGVSGYTFGSGTRLTVV.

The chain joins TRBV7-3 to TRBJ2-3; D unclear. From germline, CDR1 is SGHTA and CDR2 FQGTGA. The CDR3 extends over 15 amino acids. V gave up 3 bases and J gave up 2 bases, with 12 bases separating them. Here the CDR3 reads CASSFGARLTDTQYF. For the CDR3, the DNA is TGTGCCAGCAGCTTTGGTGCCAGGCTCACAGATACGCAGTATTTT.